Below, 22 T cell receptor beta chains from the same sample are listed, as sequenced in a study of OX40 agonist ivuxolimab in advanced cancers. The data were produced by immunoSEQ multiplex PCR, yet TCRdb's version contains in-frame clones alone and is incomplete. The sample lists about 4,700 clones; approximately 66% were seen once. The source material was CD4+ or CD8+ T cells sorted from blood, sampled in a trial of the OX40 agonist ivuxolimab. These receptors all stem from an adult with an advanced solid tumor such as melanoma, head and neck, liver or kidney cancer.

The V and J genes are TRBV4-3 and TRBJ1-3; tentatively, D is TRBD1 (5 bases). The length of the CDR3 is 15 residues. The ends were cut back, 1 base at V and 4 bases at J, with 11 bases in the middle. CDR1 LGHNA and CDR2 YSLEER come from the germline V gene. The CDR3 nucleotides read TGCGCCAGCAGCCAAGGTACAGGTTTGGGAAACACCATATATTTT. Amino acid sequence: CASSQGTGLGNTIYF.

V usage is TRBV13 and J usage is TRBJ2-7; TRBD2 aligns across 12 bases. The germline gives CDR1 PRHDT, CDR2 FYEKMQ (reference sequence). The CDR3 is made up of 15 amino acids. J lost 6 bases, V lost 3 bases, and 6 bases had no gene match. CDR3 protein: CASSFRLAGVSEQYF. The CDR3 DNA follows: TGTGCCAGCAGCTTCAGACTAGCGGGGGTTTCCGAGCAGTACTTC.

The J gene is TRBJ1-1, the V gene TRBV6-1; 7 nucleotides agree with TRBD1. Germline CDR1 and CDR2: MNHNS and SASEGT. The CDR3 spans 14 residues. The J segment lost 4 bases and the V segment lost 2 bases, leaving 4 bases of the junction unmatched. The CDR3 here is CASSENRGITEAFF. CDR3 bases: TGTGCCAGCAGTGAAAACAGGGGCATCACTGAAGCTTTCTTT.

The rearrangement uses TRBV29-1 and TRBJ2-6; 7 nucleotides line up with TRBD1. The J segment lost 4 bases and the V segment lost 5 bases, leaving 5 bases of the junction unmatched. Germline V gene lookup returns CDR1 SQVTM and CDR2 ANQGSEA. The CDR3 spans 14 residues. CDR3 sequence (DNA): TGCAGCGTTCGAACAGGGGTCGGGGCCAACGTCCTGACTTTC. The encoded protein is CSVRTGVGANVLTF. The complete variable domain, with remaining parts taken from reference TRBV29-1 and TRBJ2-6, reads SAVISQKPSRDICQRGTSLTIQCQVDSQVTMMFWYRQQPGQSLTLIATANQGSEATYESGFVIDKFPISRPNLTFSTLTVSNMSPEDSSIYLCSVRTGVGANVLTFGAGSRLTVL.

This clone was detected only a few times. The chain joins TRBV7-2 to TRBJ2-3, with D possibly matching TRBD2 (7 bases). Between the trimmed V and J ends, which lost 2 bases and 3 bases, there was a span of 21 bases. The CDR3 covers 18 residues. Germline V CDR1 and CDR2: SGHTA, FQGNSA. The CDR3 DNA follows: TGTGCCAGCAGCTTACCCAAACGGGGGGCGAGCATTACAGATACGCAGTATTTT. It yields the protein CASSLPKRGASITDTQYF.

The chain's CDR3 is CASSIPQGLGYGYTF. DNA of the CDR3: TGTGCCAGTAGTATCCCCCAGGGACTGGGCTATGGCTACACCTTC. The chain recombines TRBV19 with TRBJ1-2; D may be TRBD1 (5 bases). This CDR3 is 15 amino acids long. Germline values: CDR1 LNHDA, CDR2 SQIVND (reference sequence). V gave up 3 bases and J gave up 4 bases, with 15 bases separating them.

The V gene is TRBV29-1, the J gene TRBJ2-1; 10 positions match TRBD2. There are 15 residues in the CDR3. J gave up 5 bases and V 5 bases, and 9 bases lay outside the gene matches. Germline V gene data show CDR1 as SQVTM and CDR2 as ANQGSEA. As DNA, the CDR3 is TGCAGCGTTAAGGCGCTAGCGGGGGCGCACAATGAGCAGTTCTTC. It is translated as CSVKALAGAHNEQFF.

This rearrangement joins TRBV28 to TRBJ1-2, with TRBD1 matching 9 bases. Germline V gene data show CDR1 as MDHEN and CDR2 as SYDVKM. Trimming removed 2 bases from V and 4 bases from J; junction bases left unmatched: 8. The CDR3 totals 16 residues. CDR3 DNA: TGTGCCAGCAGTTTAACCCGGACGGGACAGGGCTATGGCTACACCTTC. It encodes CASSLTRTGQGYGYTF.

The chain has TRBV4-1 and TRBJ1-6; TRBD1 matches 8 bases. This CDR3 has 16 residues. Trimming cost V 0 bases and J 7 bases; bases outside gene matches: 5. The germline V gene has CDR1 MGHRA and CDR2 YSYEKL. The CDR3 is CASSQDRTGTNSPLHF. In DNA, the CDR3 is TGCGCCAGCAGCCAAGACCGGACAGGGACCAATTCACCCCTCCACTTT.

The chain links TRBV7-9 to TRBJ1-1; D is perhaps TRBD1 (5 bases). The CDR3 has 15 amino acids. Germline V gives CDR1 SEHNR, CDR2 FQNEAQ (reference sequence). Between the trimmed V and J ends, which lost 0 bases and 1 base, there was a span of 9 bases. Here the CDR3 DNA reads TGTGCCAGCAGCTTAGCGCAGGGCACGAACACTGAAGCTTTCTTT. It yields the protein CASSLAQGTNTEAFF.

This sequence joins TRBV6-5 and TRBJ1-6; D might be TRBD1 (5 bases). The CDR3 covers 11 residues. The V gene's germline CDR1 is MNHEY and CDR2 SVGAGI. Between the trimmed V and J ends, which lost 8 bases and 13 bases, there was a span of 12 bases. The CDR3 sequence is CASSLGGPLHF. CDR3 nucleotides: TGTGCCAGCTCTTTGGGGGGGCCCCTCCACTTT.

This chain joins TRBV28 and TRBJ2-7; D possibly matches TRBD1 or TRBD2 (5 bases each). V was shortened by 7 bases and J by 7 bases, with 17 bases between the two germline ends. The CDR3 has 13 amino acids. In germline, CDR1 is MDHEN, CDR2 SYDVKM. The CDR3 loop is CASNPPRDVEQYF. In DNA form, the CDR3 reads TGTGCCAGCAATCCCCCCCGGGACGTTGAGCAGTACTTC.

The chain joins TRBV7-9 to TRBJ2-4; no clear D. V dropped 3 bases and J dropped 7 bases, with 10 bases sitting between them. The V gene's germline CDR1 is SEHNR and CDR2 FQNEAQ (reference sequence). The length of the CDR3 is 13 residues. The CDR3 nucleotides are TGTGCCAGCAGCTTGGTCCCCAGCAACATTCAGTACTTC. Translated: CASSLVPSNIQYF. Combining the CDR3 with reference TRBV7-9 and TRBJ2-4 gives the whole variable domain DTGVSQNPRHKITKRGQNVTFRCDPISEHNRLYWYRQTLGQGPEFLTYFQNEAQLEKSRLLSDRFSAERPKGSFSTLEIQRTEQGDSAMYLCASSLVPSNIQYFGAGTRLSVL.

Of note for this clone: A clone one base away is much larger, so this may be a read error. The V call is TRBV2, the J call TRBJ2-7; 7 positions match TRBD1. This CDR3 has 16 residues. Germline V gene sequence: CDR1 SNHLY, CDR2 FYNNEI. Trimming at V came to 3 bases and at J to 0 bases, leaving 8 bases not matched to a gene. The CDR3 DNA reads TGTGCCAGCAGTGACCCCAGACAGGGAACCTCCTACGAGCAGTACTTC. Protein product: CASSDPRQGTSYEQYF.

CDR3 sequence reads: CASSLGQGTYNEQFF. Written as DNA, the CDR3 is TGTGCCAGCAGCCTCGGACAGGGGACCTACAATGAGCAGTTCTTC. The V gene is TRBV7-9, the J gene TRBJ2-1; 9 bases match TRBD1. The CDR3 spans 15 residues. The germline CDR1 and CDR2 sequences are SEHNR and FQNEAQ (reference sequence). V trimming: 5 bases; J trimming: 2 bases; junction bases outside the gene matches: 4.

The chain joins TRBV7-6 to TRBJ2-7, with D uncertain. The CDR3 is 12 residues long. Germline CDR1 is SGHVS and CDR2 is FNYEAQ. Trimming removed 0 bases from V and 7 bases from J, with 7 bases in between. The chain's CDR3 is CASSLASGEQYF. For the CDR3, the DNA is TGTGCCAGCAGCTTAGCCTCCGGGGAGCAGTACTTC.

The V gene is TRBV19, the J gene TRBJ2-6; D not certain. Germline assignment: CDR1 LNHDA and CDR2 SQIVND (reference sequence). CDR3 size: 17 residues. V lost 5 bases and J lost 4, with 18 bases in between. The chain's CDR3 is CASSEERTVAGANVLTF. The DNA for the CDR3 is TGTGCCAGTAGTGAGGAACGCACGGTCGCGGGGGCCAACGTCCTGACTTTC. Full variable domain (remainder filled in from reference TRBV19 and TRBJ2-6): DGGITQSPKYLFRKEGQNVTLSCEQNLNHDAMYWYRQDPGQGLRLIYYSQIVNDFQKGDIAEGYSVSREKKESFPLTVTSAQKNPTAFYLCASSEERTVAGANVLTFGAGSRLTVL.

This clone was counted a few times. The gene calls are TRBV7-2 and TRBJ1-5, with 9 positions matching TRBD1. Germline V gene data show CDR1 as SGHTA and CDR2 as FQGNSA. J was trimmed by 7 bases and V by 4 bases; bases with no gene match: 5. CDR3 size: 14 residues. The CDR3 here is CASSSAGQGQPQHF. The CDR3 region has the DNA TGTGCCAGCAGCTCCGCGGGACAGGGCCAGCCCCAGCATTTT.

This chain joins TRBV25-1 and TRBJ1-6, with D unresolved. This CDR3 has 14 residues. From germline, CDR1 is MGHDK and CDR2 SYGVNS. V shed 10 bases and J shed 1 base, with 11 bases lying between them. CDR3 amino acids: CATLSGSYNSPLHF. CDR3 sequence (DNA): TGTGCCACCCTCTCGGGGTCCTATAATTCACCCCTCCACTTT. Using reference TRBV25-1 and TRBJ1-6 for the parts outside the CDR3, the full variable domain is EADIYQTPRYLVIGTGKKITLECSQTMGHDKMYWYQQDPGMELHLIHYSYGVNSTEKGDLSSESTVSRIRTEHFPLTLESARPSHTSQYLCATLSGSYNSPLHFGNGTRLTVT.

The V and J genes are TRBV11-2 and TRBJ1-1; TRBD1 might be the D (5 bases). V shed 0 bases and J shed 2 bases, with 16 bases lying between them. This CDR3 spans 17 amino acids. Germline V gene sequence: CDR1 SGHAT, CDR2 FQNNGV. In DNA, the CDR3 is TGTGCCAGCAGCTTAGATGGGTGGGGGGAAGGAAACACTGAAGCTTTCTTT. As protein: CASSLDGWGEGNTEAFF.

V is TRBV6-1 and J is TRBJ2-7, with D possibly matching TRBD2 (6 bases). The CDR3 extends over 16 amino acids. Trimming took 1 base from V and 0 from J, leaving 13 bases between them. The germline gives CDR1 MNHNS, CDR2 SASEGT. This CDR3 is CASSEEQGTLSYEQYF. In DNA form, the CDR3 reads TGTGCCAGCAGTGAAGAACAAGGGACTCTCTCCTACGAGCAGTACTTC.

The chain combines TRBV27 with TRBJ2-7; TRBD1 aligns across 12 bases. The CDR3 sequence is 15 residues long. Losses at the gene ends were 6 bases for V and 5 bases for J; bases not matched to a gene: 8. CDR1 MNHEY and CDR2 SMNVEV come from the germline V gene (reference sequence). The CDR3 loop is CASRNPGQGANEQYF. CDR3 nucleotide sequence: TGTGCCAGCAGAAACCCGGGACAGGGGGCCAACGAGCAGTACTTC.